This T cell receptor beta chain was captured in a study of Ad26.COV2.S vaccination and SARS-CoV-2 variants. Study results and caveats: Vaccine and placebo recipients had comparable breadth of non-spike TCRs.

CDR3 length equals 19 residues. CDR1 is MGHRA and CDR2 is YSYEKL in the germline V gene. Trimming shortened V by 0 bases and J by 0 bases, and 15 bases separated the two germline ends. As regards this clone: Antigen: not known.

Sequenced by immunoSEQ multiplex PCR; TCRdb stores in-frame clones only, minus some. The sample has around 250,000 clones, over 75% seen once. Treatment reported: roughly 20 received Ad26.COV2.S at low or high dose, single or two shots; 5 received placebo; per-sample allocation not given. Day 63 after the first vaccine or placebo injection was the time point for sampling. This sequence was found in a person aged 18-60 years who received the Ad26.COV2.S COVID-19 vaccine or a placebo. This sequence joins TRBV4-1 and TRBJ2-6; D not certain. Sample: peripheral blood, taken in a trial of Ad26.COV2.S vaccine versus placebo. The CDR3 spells CASSQETRLGSSGANVLTF. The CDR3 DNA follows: TGCGCCAGCAGCCAAGAAACGAGGTTGGGCAGCTCTGGGGCCAACGTCCTGACTTTC.